A selection of T cell receptor beta chains follows, all from one sample in a study of T cell repertoires in aging, cancer and after chemotherapy. TCRdb reanalysed the multiplex PCR reads using MiXCR and keeps one entry per CDR3 protein. The table shows about 2,900 distinct CDR3 sequences, with 20% to 25% occurring only once. The sample was blood. The receptors were gathered from a human donor with a solid tumor. The CDR3 runs from the conserved cysteine through the conserved F or W. The order of the fields is clone size, V gene, CDR3 protein. Some rows mark clone size as missing; the rest say once, few, many or name a class of expanded clone.

- | TRBV6-5 | CASSRTSGGNNEQFF
few | TRBV4-1 | CASSHWDSSGNTIYF
- | TRBV6-5 | CASSRDRETQYF
once | TRBV28 | CASTRGTGETQYF
medium-sized | TRBV6-5 | CASSYEGGDTEAFF
- | TRBV4-2 | CASSPPDSPYGYTF
- | TRBV12-3/TRBV12-4 | CASSPNSGRKVDTQYF
medium-sized | TRBV7-2 | CASSFSTDTQYF
few | TRBV6-2/TRBV6-3 | CATTQGIPREQYF
- | TRBV7-3 | CASYTSGGRSYEQYF
few | TRBV12-3/TRBV12-4 | CASHPGGTEAFF
few | TRBV20-1 | CSARDAGLTYEQYF
few | TRBV5-1 | CASSLRPGTGNTEAFF
- | TRBV13 | CASSLRDRGHEQYF
medium-sized | TRBV6-1 | CASSSPGQGNYGYTF
- | TRBV19 | CASSIGQPNYGYTF
- | TRBV28 | CASRLAGGGQYF
medium-sized | TRBV7-6 | CASSLRTSGADTQYF
medium-sized | TRBV6-5 | CASSPRGSGGAGEQYF
- | TRBV11-1 | CASSLRGVSTDTQYF
few | TRBV7-9 | CASEAQGGQISYEQYF
medium-sized | TRBV30 | CAWWTGTSYEQYF
few | TRBV6-6 | CASSYGGAGGMYEQYF
- | TRBV5-4 | CASSLKGSYEQYF
- | TRBV5-4 | CASRGQLNTEAFF
- | TRBV5-6 | CASGNRPYEQYF
few | TRBV12-3/TRBV12-4 | CASSQDREAFF
- | TRBV7-9 | CASSSQTPDRESYNEQFF
- | TRBV27 | CASSLKVSPREAF
few | TRBV6-2/TRBV6-3 | CASIGGHSYEQYF
few | TRBV6-5 | CASSTFSDSGGNTIYF
- | TRBV20-1 | CSAIFSYNEQFF
medium-sized | TRBV6-5 | CASSYAEGRGGTYEQYF
- | TRBV6-5 | CASSYVRDSSWTEYYEQFF
- | TRBV10-3 | CAIAGTASTDTQYF
few | TRBV7-9 | CASSRDLSGANVLTF